This T cell receptor (beta chain) derives from a study of T cells in localized non-small cell lung cancer. Whole-study findings and limits: Longer overall survival was seen with higher T cell density measured in blood. Only one tumor region was sequenced, so heterogeneity remains possible. Researchers found a median approximately 57 of the top 100 tumor clones in adjacent lung. It was uninvolved adjacent lung that showed the highest T cell clonality, exceeding tumor.

Comment on this clone: Its antigen is not known.

Sequencing was performed with immunoSEQ multiplex PCR; in TCRdb, only in-frame clones are kept and a portion is missing. The sample carries around 30,000 clones, approximately 78% recorded once. Per germline, CDR1 SGHAT and CDR2 FQNNGV. V was cut by 0 bases and J by 1 base, with 12 bases left in between. This CDR3 has 16 residues. The V call is TRBV11-2, the J call TRBJ1-1; D remains unclear. Sample: peripheral blood, taken before any cancer treatment. This clonotype was sampled from a male donor aged 60 or older with stage II squamous cell lung carcinoma. CDR3 loop: CASSLDLGIGNTEAFF. The CDR3 DNA follows: TGTGCCAGCAGCTTAGACTTGGGTATTGGGAACACTGAAGCTTTCTTT.